The rows below give T cell receptor beta chains drawn from one sample of a study of blood T cell repertoires in COVID-19. Data came from immunoSEQ multiplex PCR; TCRdb stores just in-frame clones and leaves some out. The table lists about 140,000 clones, 80% to 90% of them singletons, with approximately 11% in the top ten. The sequenced sample consisted of peripheral blood. These receptors came from a woman aged 80 or over with acute or convalescent COVID-19. Both conserved end residues are part of each CDR3. Fields, in order: V gene, CDR3 protein.

>TRBV29-1
CSAQRDSNTEAFF
>TRBV25-1
CASSRTVNNEKLFF
>TRBV6-5
CATKEGPGNYGYTF
>TRBV19
CASSSSAFQGAIGYTF
>TRBV7-2
CATRQGMSSYEQYF
>TRBV7-9
CASSLRDSDNEQFF
>TRBV6-6
CASSPGQGIGVPQHF
>TRBV3-1/TRBV3-2
CASAQGAWGYTF
>TRBV10-3
CAISDGTSGVLSYNEQFF
>TRBV30
CAWTGQGIGANVLTF
>TRBV4-2
CASSQGPGGTDTQYF
>TRBV25-1
CASSSGFGNTEAFF
>TRBV10-3
CAISDNGNTIYF
>TRBV3-1/TRBV3-2
CASSRQGGGEKLFF
>TRBV6-2/TRBV6-3
CASSYDTTNTEAFF
>TRBV18
CASSRRQENTEAFF
>TRBV18
CASSAGTGGTGELFF
>TRBV25-1
CASSVSGSPLHF
>TRBV2
CASSLTGGKGQPQHF
>TRBV15
CATSRDVDSTNSPLHF
>TRBV28
CASTNTRAVRDYGYTF
>TRBV5-1
CASSWASGGALGNEQFF
>TRBV7-2
CASSLAGGRALGYTF
>TRBV28
CASSLWGDRGGGRNQPQHF
>TRBV5-1
CASSAGTGIYTEAFF
>TRBV27
CASSLNVLIGSPLHF
>TRBV7-9
CASSLLGGMTEAFF
>TRBV5-4
CASSPAGASSGNTIYF
>TRBV7-9
CASSLGWTAEISTDTQYF
>TRBV2
CASSVDRGWSYEQYF
>TRBV6-5
CASNDRASTGELFF
>TRBV10-3
CAISEWIGRNQNTEAFF
>TRBV4-1
CASSRGDILNTEAFF
>TRBV27
CASRQNNYGYTF
>TRBV2
CASRGGTGELFF
>TRBV6-1
CASSEKVRDYGYTF
>TRBV10-3
CAIRPDREQPQHF
>TRBV4-1
CASSQVVFQETQYF
>TRBV5-5
CASSPLGGTGTEAFF
>TRBV30
CAWSVSRGGYEQYF
>TRBV7-3
CASSLIPAGSSYNEQFF
>TRBV12-3/TRBV12-4
CASSFGGDYGYTF
>TRBV19
CASSMTGENEKLFF
>TRBV20-1
CSASRQPEAFF
>TRBV3-1/TRBV3-2
CASSQWTANYGYTF
>TRBV6-1
CASSDPQGADTQYF
>TRBV6-1
CASSEQSYEQYF
>TRBV3-1/TRBV3-2
CASRSQGSEKLFF
>TRBV27
CASSLSPSRVGPNTEAFF